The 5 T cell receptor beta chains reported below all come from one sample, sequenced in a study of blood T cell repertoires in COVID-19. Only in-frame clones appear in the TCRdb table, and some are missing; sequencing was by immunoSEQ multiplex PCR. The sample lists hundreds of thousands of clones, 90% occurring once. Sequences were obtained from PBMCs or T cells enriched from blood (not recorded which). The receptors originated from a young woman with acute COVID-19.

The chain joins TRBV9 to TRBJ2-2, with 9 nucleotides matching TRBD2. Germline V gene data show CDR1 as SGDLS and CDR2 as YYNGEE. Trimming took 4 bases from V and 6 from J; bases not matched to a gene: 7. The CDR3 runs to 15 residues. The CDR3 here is CASSTEGTSSGELFF. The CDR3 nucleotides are TGTGCCAGCAGCACCGAGGGGACTAGCTCCGGGGAGCTGTTTTTT.

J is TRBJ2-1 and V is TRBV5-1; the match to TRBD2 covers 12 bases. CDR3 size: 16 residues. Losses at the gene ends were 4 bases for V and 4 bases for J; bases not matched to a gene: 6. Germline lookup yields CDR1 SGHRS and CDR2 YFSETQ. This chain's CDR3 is CASSVSGTSGYNEQFF. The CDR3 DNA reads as TGCGCCAGCAGCGTTTCCGGGACTAGCGGGTACAATGAGCAGTTCTTC.

The CDR3 reads CASSESGSGLSGNTIYF. The CDR3 DNA follows: TGCGCCAGCAGTGAGTCGGGGTCGGGACTCTCTGGAAACACCATATATTTT. This chain links TRBV10-2 with TRBJ1-3; tentatively, D is TRBD1 (5 bases). This CDR3 comprises 17 residues. CDR1 and CDR2 (germline): WSHSY, SAAADI. The V end was cut by 0 bases, the J end by 0 bases, with 12 bases between.

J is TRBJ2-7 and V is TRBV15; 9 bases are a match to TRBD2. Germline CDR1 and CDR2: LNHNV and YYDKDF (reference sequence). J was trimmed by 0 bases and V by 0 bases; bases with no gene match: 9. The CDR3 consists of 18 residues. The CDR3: CATSRDESSGGFSYEQYF. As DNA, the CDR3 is TGTGCCACCAGCAGAGATGAGTCCAGCGGGGGGTTCTCCTACGAGCAGTACTTC. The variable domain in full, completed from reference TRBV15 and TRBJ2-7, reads DAMVIQNPRYQVTQFGKPVTLSCSQTLNHNVMYWYQQKSSQAPKLLFHYYDKDFNNEADTPDNFQSRRPNTSFCFLDIRSPGLGDTAMYLCATSRDESSGGFSYEQYFGPGTRLTVT.

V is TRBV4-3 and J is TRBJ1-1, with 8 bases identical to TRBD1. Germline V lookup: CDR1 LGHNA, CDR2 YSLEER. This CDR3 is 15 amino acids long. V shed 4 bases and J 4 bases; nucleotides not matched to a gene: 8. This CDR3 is CASSPGTGWSTEAFF. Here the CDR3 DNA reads TGCGCCAGCAGCCCAGGGACAGGCTGGAGCACTGAAGCTTTCTTT.